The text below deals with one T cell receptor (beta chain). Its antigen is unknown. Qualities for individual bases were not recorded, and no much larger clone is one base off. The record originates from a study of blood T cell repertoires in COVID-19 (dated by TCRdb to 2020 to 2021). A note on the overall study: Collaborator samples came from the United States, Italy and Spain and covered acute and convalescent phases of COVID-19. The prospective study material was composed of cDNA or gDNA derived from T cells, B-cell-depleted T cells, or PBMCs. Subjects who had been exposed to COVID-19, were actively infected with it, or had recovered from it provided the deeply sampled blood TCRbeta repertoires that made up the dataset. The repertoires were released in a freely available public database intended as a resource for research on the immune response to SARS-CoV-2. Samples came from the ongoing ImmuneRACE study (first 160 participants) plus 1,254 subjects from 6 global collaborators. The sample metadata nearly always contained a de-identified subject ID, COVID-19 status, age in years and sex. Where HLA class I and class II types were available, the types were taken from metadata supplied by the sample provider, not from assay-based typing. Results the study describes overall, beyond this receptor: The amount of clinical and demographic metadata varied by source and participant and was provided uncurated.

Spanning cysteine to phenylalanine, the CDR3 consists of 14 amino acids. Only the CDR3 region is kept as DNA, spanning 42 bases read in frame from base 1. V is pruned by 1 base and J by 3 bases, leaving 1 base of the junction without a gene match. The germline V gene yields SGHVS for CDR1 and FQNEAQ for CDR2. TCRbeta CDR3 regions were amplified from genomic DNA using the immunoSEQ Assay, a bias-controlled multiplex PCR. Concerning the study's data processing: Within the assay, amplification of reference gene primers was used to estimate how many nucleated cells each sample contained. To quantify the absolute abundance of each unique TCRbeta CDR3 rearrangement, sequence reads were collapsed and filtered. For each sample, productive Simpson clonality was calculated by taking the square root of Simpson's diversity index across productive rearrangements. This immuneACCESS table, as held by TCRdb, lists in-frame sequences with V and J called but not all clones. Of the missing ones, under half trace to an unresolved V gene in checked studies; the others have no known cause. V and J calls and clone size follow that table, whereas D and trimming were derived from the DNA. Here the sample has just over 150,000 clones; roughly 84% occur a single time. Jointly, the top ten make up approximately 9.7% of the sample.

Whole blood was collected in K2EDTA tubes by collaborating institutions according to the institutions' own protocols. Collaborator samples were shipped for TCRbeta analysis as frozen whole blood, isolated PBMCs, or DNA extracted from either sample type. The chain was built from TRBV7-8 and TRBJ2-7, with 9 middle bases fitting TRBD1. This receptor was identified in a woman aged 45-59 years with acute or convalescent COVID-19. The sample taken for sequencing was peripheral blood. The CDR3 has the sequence CASSLGQGGYEQYF. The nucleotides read TGTGCCAGCAGCTTAGGACAGGGGGGCTACGAGCAGTACTTC.